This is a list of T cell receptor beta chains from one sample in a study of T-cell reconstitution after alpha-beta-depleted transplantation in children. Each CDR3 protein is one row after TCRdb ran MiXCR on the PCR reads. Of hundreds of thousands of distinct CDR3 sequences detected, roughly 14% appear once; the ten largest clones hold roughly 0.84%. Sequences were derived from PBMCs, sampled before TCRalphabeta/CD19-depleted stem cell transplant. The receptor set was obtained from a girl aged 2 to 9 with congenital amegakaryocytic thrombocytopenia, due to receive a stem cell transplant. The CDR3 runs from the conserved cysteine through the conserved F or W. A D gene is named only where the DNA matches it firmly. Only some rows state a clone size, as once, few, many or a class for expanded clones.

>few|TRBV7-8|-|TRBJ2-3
CASSLFDLGLTDTQYF
TGTGCCAGCAGCTTATTTGATCTGGGCCTCACAGATACGCAGTATTTT
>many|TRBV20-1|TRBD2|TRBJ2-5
CSVLTSGPETQYF
TGCAGTGTCCTGACTAGCGGGCCAGAGACCCAGTACTTC
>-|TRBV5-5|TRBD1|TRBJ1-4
CASSWRQGGEKLFF
TGTGCCAGCAGCTGGAGACAGGGTGGTGAAAAACTGTTTTTT
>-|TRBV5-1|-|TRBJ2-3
CASSFQAATDTQYF
TGCGCCAGCAGCTTCCAAGCGGCCACAGATACGCAGTATTTT
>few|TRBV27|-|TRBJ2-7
CASRLQGGAYEQYF
TGTGCCAGCAGACTCCAGGGCGGGGCCTACGAGCAGTACTTC
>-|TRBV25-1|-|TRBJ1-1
CASQSGNTEAFF
TGTGCCAGCCAAAGTGGGAACACTGAAGCTTTCTTT
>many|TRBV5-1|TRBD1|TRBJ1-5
CASSIGTDQPQHF
TGCGCCAGCAGCATCGGGACAGATCAGCCCCAGCATTTT
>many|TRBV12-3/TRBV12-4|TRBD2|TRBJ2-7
CASRGLAGEQYF
TGTGCCAGCAGAGGACTAGCGGGCGAGCAGTACTTC
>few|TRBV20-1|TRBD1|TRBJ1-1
CSARRGLGTEAFF
TGCAGTGCTAGAAGGGGGCTGGGGACTGAAGCTTTCTTT
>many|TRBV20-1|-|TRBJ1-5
CSARQAGWNQPQHF
TGCAGTGCTAGACAGGCGGGGTGGAATCAGCCCCAGCATTTT
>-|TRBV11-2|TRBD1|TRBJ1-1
CASSSYHDRAREAFF
TGTGCCAGCAGCTCCTATCACGACAGGGCCCGGGAAGCTTTCTTT
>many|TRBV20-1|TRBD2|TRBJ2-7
CSASLGTSGARYEQYF
TGCAGTGCTAGTCTGGGGACTAGCGGGGCACGCTACGAGCAGTACTTC
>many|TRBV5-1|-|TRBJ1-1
CASSAEQGPANTEAFF
TGCGCCAGCAGCGCAGAACAGGGTCCCGCGAACACTGAAGCTTTCTTT
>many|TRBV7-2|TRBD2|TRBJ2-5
CASSFLAGDDQTQYF
TGTGCCAGCAGCTTCCTAGCGGGAGACGATCAGACCCAGTACTTC
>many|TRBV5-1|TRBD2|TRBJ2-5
CASSLPSGTQETQYF
TGCGCCAGCAGCTTGCCTAGCGGGACTCAAGAGACCCAGTACTTC
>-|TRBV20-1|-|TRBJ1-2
CSGLVNYGYTF
TGCAGTGGTTTAGTCAACTATGGCTACACCTTC
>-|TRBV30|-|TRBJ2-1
CAWSGSSYNEQFF
TGTGCCTGGAGTGGGAGCTCCTACAATGAGCAGTTCTTC
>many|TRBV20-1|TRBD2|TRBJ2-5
CSARGLAGATNQETQYF
TGCAGTGCTAGAGGACTAGCGGGGGCAACGAACCAAGAGACCCAGTACTTC
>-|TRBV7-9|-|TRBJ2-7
CASSLALRAGRNEQYF
TGTGCCAGCAGCTTAGCGCTAAGGGCAGGGAGGAACGAGCAGTACTTC
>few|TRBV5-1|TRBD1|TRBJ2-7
CASSVGQGTSYEQYF
TGCGCCAGCAGCGTCGGACAGGGGACCTCCTACGAGCAGTACTTC
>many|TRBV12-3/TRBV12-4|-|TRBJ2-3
CASSPPGLVVDTQYF
TGTGCCAGCAGTCCGCCGGGGCTAGTCGTAGATACGCAGTATTTT
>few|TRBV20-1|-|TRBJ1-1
CSAAWTGVGTEAFF
TGCAGTGCCGCCTGGACGGGAGTTGGCACTGAAGCTTTCTTT
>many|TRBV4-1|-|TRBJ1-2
CASSPLVNYGYTF
TGCGCCAGCAGCCCCCTGGTCAACTATGGCTACACCTTC